Listed here are 13 T cell receptor beta chains from one sample, sequenced in a study of T cell repertoires in cytomegalovirus infection. TCRdb itself ran the reads through MiXCR, one entry per CDR3 protein. The data contain 150,000 to 200,000 distinct CDR3 sequences, about a sixth of them singletons. Sample: CD8+ T cells from PBMCs. These receptors were obtained from a human donor in good health (CMV status not recorded). Some clones in this sample may be carry-over from other donors' samples.

V is TRBV6-6 and J is TRBJ2-2, with 11 positions matching TRBD2. Germline-derived CDR1 and CDR2 are MNHNY and SVGAGI (reference sequence). The CDR3 consists of 19 residues. V was clipped by 7 bases and J by 4 bases; unmatched bases: 17. Here the CDR3 DNA reads TGTGCCAGCACGGATCTAGCGGGGGGCCTTCGGGAGGTCACCGGGGAGCTGTTTTTT. Protein product: CASTDLAGGLREVTGELFF.

This clonotype was seen a handful of times. J is TRBJ1-6 and V is TRBV28; D unresolved. Germline V gene data show CDR1 as MDHEN and CDR2 as SYDVKM. There are 12 residues in the CDR3. The V end lost 7 bases, the J end lost 10 bases, and 11 bases lay between the germline ends. For the CDR3, the DNA is TGTGCCAGCATTTTCTCGGAGTCACCCCTCCACTTT. Translated, it gives CASIFSESPLHF.

This clonotype was observed a few times. CDR3: CASKLTGQLEAFF. In DNA form, the CDR3 reads TGTGCCAGCAAGCTTACGGGACAGCTTGAAGCTTTCTTT. The chain is built from TRBV7-2 and TRBJ1-1; TRBD1 aligns across 7 bases. Germline V gene lookup returns CDR1 SGHTA and CDR2 FQGNSA. V dropped 7 bases and J dropped 7; count of bases not matched to a gene: 9. CDR3 size: 13 residues.

This chain's CDR3 is CASSSRLAGVDNEQFF. CDR3 coding DNA: TGTGCCAGCAGCTCCCGACTAGCGGGGGTTGACAATGAGCAGTTCTTC. V usage is TRBV7-9 and J usage is TRBJ2-1; the match to TRBD2 covers 12 bases. V dropped 4 bases and J dropped 5; count of bases not matched to a gene: 6. Looked up from germline, CDR1 is SEHNR and CDR2 is FQNEAQ (reference sequence). The CDR3 is 16 residues long.

V gene TRBV7-9 combines with J gene TRBJ2-7; 7 nucleotides match TRBD1. The CDR3 contains 14 residues. Germline loops: CDR1 SEHNR, CDR2 FQNEAQ (reference sequence). The ends lost 5 bases at V and 6 bases at J; junction bases unmatched: 10. Written as DNA, the CDR3 is TGTGCCAGCAGCCCCCGCCAGGGGGTGGGCGAGCAGTACTTC. Amino acids: CASSPRQGVGEQYF.

This chain connects TRBV7-2 to TRBJ1-6; D ambiguous. Germline V gene data show CDR1 as SGHTA and CDR2 as FQGNSA. CDR3 length: 16 residues. V was clipped by 0 bases and J by 5 bases, with 11 bases between them. The CDR3 sequence: CASSLAFEVHNSPLHF. DNA of the CDR3: TGTGCCAGCAGCTTAGCCTTCGAAGTTCATAATTCACCCCTCCACTTT.

This clonotype has more than one count but fewer than ten. The chain recombines TRBV5-4 with TRBJ1-4; D is possibly TRBD1 (6 bases). Germline V CDR1 and CDR2: SGHNT, YYREEE (reference sequence). V lost 0 bases and J 6 bases, leaving 9 bases between the germline ends. There are 14 residues in the CDR3. CDR3 sequence reads: CASSLAGAYEKLFF. The CDR3 DNA sequence: TGTGCCAGCAGCTTGGCAGGGGCTTATGAAAAACTGTTTTTT.

The gene calls are TRBV25-1 and TRBJ1-2, with D possibly matching TRBD1 (5 bases). Deletions cut 5 bases from V and 8 bases from J, with 12 bases between. This CDR3 contains 12 residues. CDR1 and CDR2 from the germline V gene are MGHDK and SYGVNS. The CDR3 is CASSRTGRGYTF. CDR3 DNA: TGTGCCAGCAGTCGTACAGGACGGGGCTACACCTTC.

This clonotype qualifies as medium-sized. The genes are TRBV6-1 and TRBJ2-7, with D possibly being TRBD2 (6 bases). V lost 3 bases, J lost 2 bases, and 11 bases lay in between. In germline, CDR1 is MNHNS, CDR2 SASEGT. The CDR3 consists of 14 residues. Here the CDR3 reads CASSDAGTPYEQYF. As DNA, the CDR3 is TGTGCCAGCAGTGACGCGGGAACCCCCTACGAGCAGTACTTC.

The chain has TRBV19 and TRBJ2-1; D remains unclear. The V end was cut by 4 bases, the J end by 15 bases, with 16 bases between. This CDR3 region has 12 residues. Looked up from germline, CDR1 is LNHDA and CDR2 is SQIVND (reference sequence). The CDR3 coding sequence is TGTGCCAGTAGTAGTTTAGGGCTGCCACCGTTCTTC. Translation gives CASSSLGLPPFF.

The chain couples TRBV7-9 to TRBJ2-3; either TRBD1 or TRBD2 may fit D (6 bases each). Trimming took 9 bases from V and 1 from J, leaving 11 bases between them. CDR1 is SEHNR, CDR2 FQNEAQ, per germline (reference sequence). The CDR3 has 13 residues. The DNA for the CDR3 is TGTGCCAGTCACGGGGGCCGCACAGATACGCAGTATTTT. Residues: CASHGGRTDTQYF. Full variable domain (outside the CDR3, taken from reference TRBV7-9 and TRBJ2-3): DTGVSQNPRHKITKRGQNVTFRCDPISEHNRLYWYRQTLGQGPEFLTYFQNEAQLEKSRLLSDRFSAERPKGSFSTLEIQRTEQGDSAMYLCASHGGRTDTQYFGPGTRLTVL.

The genes are TRBV7-9 and TRBJ1-1, with D unclear. Trimming shortened V by 0 bases and J by 7 bases, and 18 bases separated the two germline ends. The CDR3 totals 16 residues. Germline lookup yields CDR1 SEHNR and CDR2 FQNEAQ (reference sequence). CDR3 in DNA: TGTGCCAGCAGCTTAGCGCCCGGGTCCGCTGGCGGTGAAGCTTTCTTT. Translating it yields CASSLAPGSAGGEAFF.

The chain combines TRBV5-5 with TRBJ2-7; D call uncertain. Trimming pared 2 bases from V and 6 bases from J, leaving 15 bases between. Germline-derived CDR1 and CDR2 are SGHKS and YYEKEE (reference sequence). CDR3 size: 14 residues. CDR3 coding DNA: TGTGCCAGCAGCTTAAATTTAGGCTCGGGCGAGCAGTACTTC. The encoded protein is CASSLNLGSGEQYF.